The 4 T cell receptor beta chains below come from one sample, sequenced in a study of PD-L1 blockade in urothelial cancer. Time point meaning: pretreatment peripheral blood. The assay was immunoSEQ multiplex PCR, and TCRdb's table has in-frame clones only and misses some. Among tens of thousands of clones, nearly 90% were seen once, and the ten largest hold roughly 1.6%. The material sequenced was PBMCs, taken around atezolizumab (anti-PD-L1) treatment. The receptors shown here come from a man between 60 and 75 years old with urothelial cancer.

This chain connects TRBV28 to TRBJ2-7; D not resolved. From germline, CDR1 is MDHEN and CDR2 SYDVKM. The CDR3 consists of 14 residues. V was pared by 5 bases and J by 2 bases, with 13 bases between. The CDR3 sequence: CASSPASVPYEQYF. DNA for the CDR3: TGTGCCAGCAGTCCCGCTTCGGTTCCCTACGAGCAGTACTTC.

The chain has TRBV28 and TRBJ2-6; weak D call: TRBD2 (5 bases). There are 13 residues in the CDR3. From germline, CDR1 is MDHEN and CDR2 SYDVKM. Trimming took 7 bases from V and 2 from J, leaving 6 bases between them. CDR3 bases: TGTGCCAGCACTAGCACTGGGGCCAACGTCCTGACTTTC. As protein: CASTSTGANVLTF.

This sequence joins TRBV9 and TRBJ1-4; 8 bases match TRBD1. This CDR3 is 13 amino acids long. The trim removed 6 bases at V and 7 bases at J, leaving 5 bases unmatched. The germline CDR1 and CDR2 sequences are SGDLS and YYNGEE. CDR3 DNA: TGTGCCAGCACTACAGGGGGTAGTGAAAAACTGTTTTTT. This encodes CASTTGGSEKLFF.

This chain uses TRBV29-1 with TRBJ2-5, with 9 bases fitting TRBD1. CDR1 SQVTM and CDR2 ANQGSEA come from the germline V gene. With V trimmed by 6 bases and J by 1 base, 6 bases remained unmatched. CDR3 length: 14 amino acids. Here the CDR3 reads CSVVGQGFQETQYF. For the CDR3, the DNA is TGCAGCGTGGTTGGACAGGGGTTCCAAGAGACCCAGTACTTC.